The 21 T cell receptor beta chains reported below all come from one sample, sequenced in a study of early stage breast cancer tumors (dated by TCRdb to about 2017). Library preparation employed the immunoSEQ multiplex PCR assay. In its TCRdb copy, this immuneACCESS table keeps in-frame sequences only and misses some clones. Where compared with another copy, unresolved V genes explain less than half of these, and the others have no known cause. The sample records 50,000 to 65,000 clones, 75% to 95% of which are singletons. The biggest ten clones account for roughly 5% of the sample. The sequenced sample consisted of blood. All receptors derive from a person aged 65-85 years with breast cancer.

The rearrangement links TRBV11-2 to TRBJ2-7, with D unresolved. Deletions cut 2 bases from V and 4 bases from J, with 12 bases between. CDR3 length: 14 residues. Germline assignment: CDR1 SGHAT and CDR2 FQNNGV. The CDR3 protein is CASSLWMGPYEQYF. Written as DNA, the CDR3 is TGTGCCAGCAGCTTATGGATGGGCCCATACGAGCAGTACTTC.

J is TRBJ1-5 and V is TRBV5-6, with 7 nucleotides matching TRBD1. The CDR3 spans 15 residues. V lost 0 bases to trimming and J lost 5 bases; unmatched junction nucleotides: 5. The germline CDR1 and CDR2 sequences are SGHDT and YYEEEE. The DNA of the CDR3 is TGTGCCAGCAGCTTGGGGACAGGCCTTGATCAGCCCCAGCATTTT. Its protein is CASSLGTGLDQPQHF.

V gene TRBV19 combines with J gene TRBJ1-2; tentatively, D is TRBD1 (6 bases). The germline CDR1 and CDR2 sequences are LNHDA and SQIVND (reference sequence). This CDR3 is 17 amino acids long. V was cut by 5 bases and J by 2 bases, with 21 bases left in between. The CDR3 sequence: CASSPPGRGRENYGYTF. The CDR3, as DNA: TGTGCCAGTAGTCCCCCGGGCAGGGGAAGAGAGAACTATGGCTACACCTTC.

The CDR3 loop reads CASSFGGDSYNEQFF. The CDR3 DNA sequence: TGTGCCAGTAGTTTCGGGGGAGACTCCTACAATGAGCAGTTCTTC. V gene TRBV19 combines with J gene TRBJ2-1; D possibly corresponds to TRBD2 (6 bases). This CDR3 has 15 amino acids. The germline CDR1 and CDR2 sequences are LNHDA and SQIVND (reference sequence). V lost 5 bases to trimming and J lost 0 bases, with 11 bases between them. Variable domain in full (rest from reference TRBV19 and TRBJ2-1): DGGITQSPKYLFRKEGQNVTLSCEQNLNHDAMYWYRQDPGQGLRLIYYSQIVNDFQKGDIAEGYSVSREKKESFPLTVTSAQKNPTAFYLCASSFGGDSYNEQFFGPGTRLTVL.

This sequence joins TRBV7-9 and TRBJ1-2, with D maybe TRBD1 (6 bases). This CDR3 is 14 amino acids long. The germline V gene encodes CDR1 SEHNR and CDR2 FQNEAQ (reference sequence). V was cut by 8 bases and J by 4 bases, with 17 bases left in between. The CDR3 protein is CASGEQGYGYGYTF. The CDR3 nucleotides are TGTGCCAGCGGCGAACAGGGATACGGCTATGGCTACACCTTC.

The J gene is TRBJ1-5, the V gene TRBV19; weak D call: TRBD1 (5 bases). V lost 6 bases and J lost 7, with 19 bases in between. CDR3 length equals 15 residues. Germline CDR1 LNHDA, CDR2 SQIVND (reference sequence). The CDR3 is CASSGGSAGRQPQHF. CDR3 coding DNA: TGTGCCAGTAGCGGGGGTAGTGCGGGGAGACAGCCCCAGCATTTT.

The chain links TRBV10-3 to TRBJ2-5, with TRBD2 matching over 8 bases. Trimming removed 10 bases from V and 4 bases from J; junction bases left unmatched: 11. Germline lookup yields CDR1 ENHRY and CDR2 SYGVKD. This CDR3 region has 14 residues. DNA of the CDR3: TGTGCCACCGACCCAGCGGGAGTTCGAGAGACCCAGTACTTC. Translating gives CATDPAGVRETQYF.

The chain links TRBV10-3 to TRBJ2-7, with 7 positions matching TRBD2. The junction had 7 bases not matched to a gene; V was cut back by 3 bases and J by 2 bases. Germline CDR1 and CDR2: ENHRY and SYGVKD. CDR3 size: 15 residues. CDR3: CAISDTSALAYEQYF. CDR3 bases: TGTGCCATCAGTGATACTAGCGCCCTAGCCTACGAGCAGTACTTC.

Remarks on this clone: One end of the junction does not line up with germline, which may come from a read error. The chain is built from TRBV11-2 and TRBJ2-3; TRBD2 aligns across 8 bases. The germline V gene has CDR1 SGHAT and CDR2 FQNNGV. The CDR3 runs to 15 residues. CDR3 in DNA: TGTGCCAGCAGCTCACCTCGGACTAGCACAAATACGCAGTATTTT. Its translation: CASSSPRTSTNTQYF.

The chain joins TRBV19 to TRBJ2-7, with TRBD2 identical over 10 bases. The junction had 4 bases not matched to a gene; V was cut back by 5 bases and J by 3 bases. CDR1 LNHDA and CDR2 SQIVND come from the germline V gene (reference sequence). The CDR3 is 14 amino acids. CDR3 protein: CASSWSSGSYEQYF. Written as DNA, the CDR3 is TGTGCCAGTAGTTGGTCTAGCGGGAGCTACGAGCAGTACTTC.

The gene calls are TRBV30 and TRBJ1-1; a weak D match, TRBD1 (5 bases). The V end lost 0 bases, the J end lost 4 bases, and 9 bases lay between the germline ends. Germline CDR1 is GTSNPN and CDR2 is SVGIG (reference sequence). CDR3 size: 13 residues. The CDR3 nucleotides are TGTGCCTGGAGTGTAGGGGAGGCCACTGAAGCTTTCTTT. Its protein product is CAWSVGEATEAFF.

The rearrangement uses TRBV10-3 and TRBJ2-3; the D gene is possibly TRBD1 (5 bases). The CDR3 consists of 16 residues. Germline CDR1 ENHRY, CDR2 SYGVKD. Between the trimmed V and J ends, which lost 4 bases and 2 bases, there was a span of 16 bases. This CDR3 reads CAISVVVGLNTDTQYF. The CDR3 coding sequence is TGTGCCATCAGTGTCGTAGTGGGGCTTAACACAGATACGCAGTATTTT.

The genes are TRBV29-1 and TRBJ2-3, with TRBD2 matching over 12 bases. Looked up from germline, CDR1 is SQVTM and CDR2 is ANQGSEA. The CDR3 consists of 13 residues. The V gene end was trimmed by 7 bases and the J gene end by 5 bases; junction bases not matched to a gene: 4. The CDR3 region is CSDSTSGGDTQYF. For the CDR3, the DNA is TGCAGCGACTCGACTAGCGGGGGAGATACGCAGTATTTT.

The chain has TRBV7-3 and TRBJ2-7; 13 bases agree with TRBD2. J lost 3 bases, V lost 4 bases, and 0 bases had no gene match. Germline V gene data show CDR1 as SGHTA and CDR2 as FQGTGA. The CDR3 loop spans 14 amino acids. The CDR3 sequence is CASSWTSGSYEQYF. For the CDR3, the DNA is TGTGCCAGCAGCTGGACTAGCGGGAGCTACGAGCAGTACTTC.

The chain uses TRBV15 and TRBJ2-3; 10 bases match TRBD1. Germline CDR1 reads LNHNV; CDR2 reads YYDKDF (reference sequence). Losses at the gene ends were 5 bases for V and 3 bases for J; bases not matched to a gene: 5. The CDR3 extends over 15 amino acids. CDR3 sequence: CATSSGTGETDTQYF. In DNA form, the CDR3 reads TGTGCCACCAGCTCCGGGACAGGGGAAACAGATACGCAGTATTTT.

The rearrangement links TRBV2 to TRBJ2-1; 10 positions agree with TRBD2. Germline values: CDR1 SNHLY, CDR2 FYNNEI. With 7 bases clipped from V and 4 bases from J, the junction kept 7 bases outside the gene matches. The CDR3 contains 15 residues. CDR3 nucleotides: TGTGCCAGCAAACTAGCGGGATTGTCGTACAATGAGCAGTTCTTC. It encodes CASKLAGLSYNEQFF.

The CDR3 bases are TGTGCCAGCAGTTTTGGACAGGGCAATCAGCCCCAGCATTTT. Residues: CASSFGQGNQPQHF. The chain combines TRBV7-9 with TRBJ1-5; 7 bases line up with TRBD1. The CDR3 has 14 amino acids. Unmatched junction bases numbered 4, after V lost 6 bases and J lost 2 bases. CDR1 is SEHNR and CDR2 is FQNEAQ in the germline V gene (reference sequence).

The table lists this clone with a count of one. The chain combines TRBV28 with TRBJ1-2, with D hard to call. The V gene's germline CDR1 is MDHEN and CDR2 SYDVKM. The CDR3 loop spans 13 amino acids. V lost 3 bases and J lost 4, with 9 bases in between. The CDR3 loop reads CASSLAQIYGYTF. The CDR3 DNA follows: TGTGCCAGCAGTTTGGCACAGATCTATGGCTACACCTTC.

The J gene is TRBJ1-1, the V gene TRBV28, with a weak D call TRBD1 (5 bases). Per the germline V gene, CDR1 is MDHEN and CDR2 is SYDVKM. V was cut by 6 bases and J by 1 base, with 12 bases left in between. The CDR3 is made up of 14 amino acids. CDR3 residues: CASRPGTENTEAFF. As DNA, the CDR3 is TGTGCCAGCAGACCCGGGACTGAGAACACTGAAGCTTTCTTT.

The rearrangement joins TRBV6-6 to TRBJ2-7; 8 positions agree with TRBD1. Germline V gene data show CDR1 as MNHNY and CDR2 as SVGAGI (reference sequence). Trimming at V came to 6 bases and at J to 5 bases, leaving 9 bases not matched to a gene. This CDR3 is 14 amino acids long. The CDR3 loop is CASSPTGEGDEQYF. The CDR3 region has the DNA TGTGCCAGCAGCCCGACAGGGGAAGGGGACGAGCAGTACTTC.

This chain connects TRBV5-1 to TRBJ2-1; TRBD1 agrees at 9 bases. V lost 0 bases and J lost 6; bases outside the gene matches: 7. Germline V gives CDR1 SGHRS, CDR2 YFSETQ. The length of the CDR3 is 16 residues. The CDR3 DNA is TGCGCCAGCAGCTTGGGTGGGACAGGGCTGGGCAATGAGCAGTTCTTC. Amino acid sequence: CASSLGGTGLGNEQFF.